This T cell receptor (beta chain) is from a study of CD8+CD57+ T cells in acquired aplastic anemia. Across the study: Sorted CD4+ and CD8+ cell DNA averaged about 3 ug. Study-level findings and limits: Patients and controls were found to share over 25 CD8+ CDR3 sequences.

Patients chosen for sequencing had CD8+CD57+ cells that had expanded, as shown by flow cytometry. Blood was sampled before the patients had received any therapy. As regards this clonotype: The antigen is undetermined.

The CDR3 spans 13 residues. The germline CDR1 and CDR2 sequences are SQVTM and ANQGSEA. Trimming stripped 4 bases from V and 0 bases from J, with 8 bases between. It was genomic DNA that served as the template for profiling TCR beta VDJ and CDR3. One entry per CDR3 protein, called by TCRdb with MiXCR from the reads. The sample records about 220,000 distinct CDR3 sequences, approximately 50% being singletons. The clonotype was recovered from a human donor with aplastic anemia. The chain combines TRBV29-1 with TRBJ2-3; D remains ambiguous. Specimen: sorted CD4+, CD8+, or CD8+CD57+ T cells (not recorded which) from PBMCs. The CDR3: CSVVKASTDTQYF. As DNA, the CDR3 is TGCAGCGTTGTAAAGGCGAGCACAGATACGCAGTATTTT.